The 6 T cell receptor beta chains below were found in one sample sequenced in a study of technical replicates of blood from several donors. Using immunoSEQ multiplex PCR, the repertoire was profiled, and TCRdb retains in-frame clones only, with some absent. The sample includes about 98,000 clones, approximately 96% seen only once; the top ten take over 0.2%. The sequenced sample consisted of T cells isolated from PBMCs. All receptors come from a human donor in good health.

The gene calls are TRBV5-4 and TRBJ2-7; the match to TRBD1 covers 9 bases. In germline, CDR1 is SGHNT, CDR2 YYREEE (reference sequence). After removal of 2 bases from V and 3 bases from J, the junction contained 3 bases not matched to a gene. The CDR3 has 14 residues. The CDR3 sequence: CASSLGTGRYEQYF. The CDR3 DNA follows: TGTGCCAGCAGCTTAGGGACAGGGCGCTACGAGCAGTACTTC.

This chain connects TRBV4-1 to TRBJ2-1; 9 nucleotides align to TRBD2. Germline CDR1 is MGHRA and CDR2 is YSYEKL. This CDR3 contains 16 residues. V trimming: 8 bases; J trimming: 6 bases; junction bases outside the gene matches: 14. This CDR3 is CASHKMGSGSSNEQFF. The CDR3 bases are TGCGCCAGCCACAAAATGGGTAGCGGGAGTTCCAATGAGCAGTTCTTC.

About this clone: The CDR3 does not end in the conserved phenylalanine or tryptophan, so this is likely a read error. The DNA is left out, because the CDR3 cannot be placed on it with certainty; the CDR3 is given as TCRdb lists it. The chain couples TRBV4-1 to TRBJ2-7; TRBD2 reflects the table's D call only, with no check against the DNA. CDR1 and CDR2 (germline): MGHRA, YSYEKL. Termini included, the CDR3 measures 11 amino acids. CDR3: CASSQKEEPRP.

CDR3 DNA sequence: TGTGCCAGTAGTATAGGCACAGGGTCAAATCAGCCCCAGCATTTT. Residues: CASSIGTGSNQPQHF. The chain carries TRBV19 and TRBJ1-5, with a possible D match to TRBD1 (6 bases). The CDR3 runs 15 residues. V lost 1 base, J lost 4 bases, and 11 bases lay in between. In germline, CDR1 is LNHDA, CDR2 SQIVND (reference sequence).

The chain carries TRBV7-9 and TRBJ1-3; D is undetermined. Germline lookup yields CDR1 SEHNR and CDR2 FQNEAQ (reference sequence). The CDR3 totals 15 residues. V was shortened by 1 base and J by 0 bases, with 7 bases between the two germline ends. In DNA form, the CDR3 reads TGTGCCAGCAGCTTAGGGGCAGGCTCTGGAAACACCATATATTTT. The encoded protein is CASSLGAGSGNTIYF.

This clone came up once. The V call is TRBV28, the J call TRBJ2-5; 16 bases match TRBD2. The junction had 6 bases not matched to a gene; V was cut back by 3 bases and J by 5 bases. Germline CDR1 MDHEN, CDR2 SYDVKM. The CDR3 is made up of 17 amino acids. The CDR3 nucleotides are TGTGCCAGCAGTTTCCAGGGACTAGCGGGAGGGGAGGAGACCCAGTACTTC. Its translation is CASSFQGLAGGEETQYF.